This TCR beta chain was identified in a study of T-cell reconstitution after alpha-beta-depleted transplantation in children. With 5 bases removed from V and 4 bases from J, the gap between germline ends came to 12 bases. The germline gives CDR1 MNHEY, CDR2 SVGAGI. This CDR3 has 14 amino acids. During its preparation, the TCRbeta library received unique molecular identifiers. TCRdb used MiXCR to reprocess the PCR reads, holding one entry per CDR3 protein. The sample lists around 450,000 distinct CDR3 sequences, around 15% occurring once. Source: PBMCs, mostly from graft donor cells, taken 360 days after TCRalphabeta/CD19-depleted stem cell transplant. This receptor was identified in a boy younger than two who had a stem cell transplant for Wiskott-Aldrich syndrome, so the T cells may come from the graft donor. The chain carries TRBV6-5 and TRBJ2-1; D remains unclear. The CDR3 sequence is CASSPLGGYNEQFF. CDR3 sequence (DNA): TGTGCCAGCAGTCCCTTAGGCGGTTACAATGAGCAGTTCTTC.